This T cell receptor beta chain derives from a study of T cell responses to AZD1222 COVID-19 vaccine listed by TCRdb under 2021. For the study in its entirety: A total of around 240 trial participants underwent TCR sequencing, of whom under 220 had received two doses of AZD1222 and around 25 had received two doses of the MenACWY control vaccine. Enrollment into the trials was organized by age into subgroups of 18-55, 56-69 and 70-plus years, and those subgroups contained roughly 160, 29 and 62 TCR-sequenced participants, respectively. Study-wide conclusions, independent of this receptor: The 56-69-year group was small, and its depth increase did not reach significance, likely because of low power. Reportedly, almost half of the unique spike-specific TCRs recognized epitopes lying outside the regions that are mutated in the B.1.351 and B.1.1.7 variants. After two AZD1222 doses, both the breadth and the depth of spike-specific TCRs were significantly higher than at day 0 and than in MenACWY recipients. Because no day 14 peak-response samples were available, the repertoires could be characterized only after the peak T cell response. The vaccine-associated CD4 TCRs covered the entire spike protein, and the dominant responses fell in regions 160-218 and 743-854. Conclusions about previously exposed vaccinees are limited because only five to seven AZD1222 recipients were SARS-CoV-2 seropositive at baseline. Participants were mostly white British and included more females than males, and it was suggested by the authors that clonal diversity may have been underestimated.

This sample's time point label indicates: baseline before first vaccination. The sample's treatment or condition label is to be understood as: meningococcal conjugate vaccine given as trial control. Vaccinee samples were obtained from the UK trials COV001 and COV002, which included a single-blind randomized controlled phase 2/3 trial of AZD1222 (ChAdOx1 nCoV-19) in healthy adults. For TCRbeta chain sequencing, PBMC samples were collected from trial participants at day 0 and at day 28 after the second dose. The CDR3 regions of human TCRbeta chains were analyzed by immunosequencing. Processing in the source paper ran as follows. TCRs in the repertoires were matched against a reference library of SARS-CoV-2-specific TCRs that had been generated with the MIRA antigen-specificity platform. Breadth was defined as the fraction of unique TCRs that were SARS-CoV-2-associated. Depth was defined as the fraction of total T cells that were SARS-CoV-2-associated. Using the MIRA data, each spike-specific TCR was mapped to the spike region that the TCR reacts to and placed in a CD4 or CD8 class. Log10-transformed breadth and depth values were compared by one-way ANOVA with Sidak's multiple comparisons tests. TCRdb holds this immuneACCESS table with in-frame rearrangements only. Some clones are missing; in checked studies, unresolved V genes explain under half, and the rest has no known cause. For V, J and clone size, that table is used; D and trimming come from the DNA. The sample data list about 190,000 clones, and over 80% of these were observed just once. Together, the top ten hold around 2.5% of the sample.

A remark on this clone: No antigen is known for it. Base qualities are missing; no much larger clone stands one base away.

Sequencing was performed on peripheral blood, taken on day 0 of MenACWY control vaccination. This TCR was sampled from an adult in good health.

The CDR3 is CASSDRDWNSPLHF. The DNA reads TGTGCCAGCAGTGACCGGGACTGGAATTCACCCCTCCACTTT. The chain links TRBV9 with TRBJ1-6; the D gene is perhaps TRBD1, from 5 matching bases. Including cysteine and phenylalanine, the CDR3 has 14 amino acids. Here the CDR3 DNA is all that survives: 42 bases in frame from base 1. Cut back by 5 bases and 7 bases, the V and J ends lie 13 bases apart. CDR1 and CDR2 are drawn from the germline V gene: SGDLS, YYNGEE.